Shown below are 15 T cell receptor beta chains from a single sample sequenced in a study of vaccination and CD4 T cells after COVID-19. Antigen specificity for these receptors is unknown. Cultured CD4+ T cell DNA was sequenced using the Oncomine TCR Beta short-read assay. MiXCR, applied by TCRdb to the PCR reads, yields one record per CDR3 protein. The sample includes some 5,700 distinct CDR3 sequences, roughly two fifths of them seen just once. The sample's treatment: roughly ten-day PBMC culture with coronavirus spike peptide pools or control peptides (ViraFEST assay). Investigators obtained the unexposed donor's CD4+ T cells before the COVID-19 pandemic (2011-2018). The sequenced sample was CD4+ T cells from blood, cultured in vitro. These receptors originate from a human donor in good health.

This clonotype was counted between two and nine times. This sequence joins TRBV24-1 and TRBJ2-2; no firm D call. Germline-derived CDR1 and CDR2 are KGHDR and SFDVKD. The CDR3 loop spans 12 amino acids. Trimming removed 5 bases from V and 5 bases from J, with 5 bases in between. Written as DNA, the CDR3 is TGTGCCACCAGTGGGAGAACCGGGGAGCTGTTTTTT. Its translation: CATSGRTGELFF.

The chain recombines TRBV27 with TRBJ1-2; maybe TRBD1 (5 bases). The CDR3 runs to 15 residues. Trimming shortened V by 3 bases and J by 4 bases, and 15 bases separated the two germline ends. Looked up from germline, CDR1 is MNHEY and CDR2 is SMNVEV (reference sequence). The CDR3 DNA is TGTGCCAGCAGTTTGGATCCGGGGCGAGGCTATGGCTACACCTTC. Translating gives CASSLDPGRGYGYTF.

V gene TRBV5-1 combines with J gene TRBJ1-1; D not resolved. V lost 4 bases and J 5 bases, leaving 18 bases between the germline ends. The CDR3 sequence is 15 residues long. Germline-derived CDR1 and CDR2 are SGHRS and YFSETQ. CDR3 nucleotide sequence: TGCGCCAGCAGCCTCATGCCGACCATGGGGACTGAAGCTTTCTTT. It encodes CASSLMPTMGTEAFF.

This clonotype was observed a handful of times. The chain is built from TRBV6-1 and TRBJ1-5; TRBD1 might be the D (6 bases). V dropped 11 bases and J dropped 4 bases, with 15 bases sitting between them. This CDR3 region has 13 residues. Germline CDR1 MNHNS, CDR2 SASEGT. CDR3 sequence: CAGPGHPNQPQHF. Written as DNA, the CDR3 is TGTGCCGGTCCGGGACACCCAAATCAGCCCCAGCATTTT.

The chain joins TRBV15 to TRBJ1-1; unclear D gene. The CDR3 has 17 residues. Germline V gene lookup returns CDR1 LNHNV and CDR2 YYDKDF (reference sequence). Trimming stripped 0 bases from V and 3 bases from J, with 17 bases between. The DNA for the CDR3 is TGTGCCACCAGCAGAGATGAAGGGATGGGGAGACACACTGAAGCTTTCTTT. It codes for CATSRDEGMGRHTEAFF.

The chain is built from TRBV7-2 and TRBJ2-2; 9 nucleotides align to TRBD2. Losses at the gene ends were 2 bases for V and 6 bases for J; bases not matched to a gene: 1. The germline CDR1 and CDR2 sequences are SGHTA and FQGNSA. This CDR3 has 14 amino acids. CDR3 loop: CASSLLAGPGELFF. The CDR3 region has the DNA TGTGCCAGCAGCTTACTAGCGGGGCCCGGGGAGCTGTTTTTT.

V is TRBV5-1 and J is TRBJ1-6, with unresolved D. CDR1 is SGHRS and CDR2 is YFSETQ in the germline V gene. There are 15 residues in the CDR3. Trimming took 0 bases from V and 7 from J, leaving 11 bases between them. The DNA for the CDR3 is TGCGCCAGCAGCTTGGAGGAGGGAGGAAATTCACCCCTCCACTTT. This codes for CASSLEEGGNSPLHF.

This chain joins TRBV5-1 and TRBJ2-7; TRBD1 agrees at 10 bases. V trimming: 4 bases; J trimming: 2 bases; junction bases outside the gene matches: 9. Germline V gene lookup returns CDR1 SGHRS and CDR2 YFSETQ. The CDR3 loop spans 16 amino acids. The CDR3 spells CASSPLGTGDPYEQYF. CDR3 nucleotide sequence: TGCGCCAGCAGCCCGTTGGGGACAGGGGATCCCTACGAGCAGTACTTC.

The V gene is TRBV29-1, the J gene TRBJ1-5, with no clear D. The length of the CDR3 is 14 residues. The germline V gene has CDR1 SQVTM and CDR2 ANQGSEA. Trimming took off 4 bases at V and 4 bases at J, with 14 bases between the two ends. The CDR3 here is CSVVGPGGNQPQHF. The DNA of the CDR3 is TGCAGCGTTGTAGGGCCGGGTGGGAATCAGCCCCAGCATTTT.

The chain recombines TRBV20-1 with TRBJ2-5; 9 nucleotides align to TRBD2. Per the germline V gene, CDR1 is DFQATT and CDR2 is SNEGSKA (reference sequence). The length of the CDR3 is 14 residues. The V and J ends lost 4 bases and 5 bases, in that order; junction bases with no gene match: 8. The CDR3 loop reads CSAKAGGLGETQYF. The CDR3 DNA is TGCAGTGCTAAAGCGGGGGGTTTAGGTGAGACCCAGTACTTC.

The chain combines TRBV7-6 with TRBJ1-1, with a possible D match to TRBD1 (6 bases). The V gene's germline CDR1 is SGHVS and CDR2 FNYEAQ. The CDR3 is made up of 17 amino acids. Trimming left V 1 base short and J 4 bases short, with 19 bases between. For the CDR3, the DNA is TGTGCCAGCAGCTTAGTTTCTATGGCGGGGGCAAGCACTGAAGCTTTCTTT. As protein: CASSLVSMAGASTEAFF. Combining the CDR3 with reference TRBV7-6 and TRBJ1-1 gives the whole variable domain GAGVSQSPRYKVTKRGQDVALRCDPISGHVSLYWYRQALGQGPEFLTYFNYEAQQDKSGLPNDRFSAERPEGSISTLTIQRTEQRDSAMYRCASSLVSMAGASTEAFFGQGTRLTVV.

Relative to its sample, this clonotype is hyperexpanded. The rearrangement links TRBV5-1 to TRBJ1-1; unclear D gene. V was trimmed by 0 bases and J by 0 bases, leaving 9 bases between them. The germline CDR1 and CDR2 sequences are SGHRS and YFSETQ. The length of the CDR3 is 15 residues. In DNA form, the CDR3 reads TGCGCCAGCAGCTTGGATCCAGGAGTGAACACTGAAGCTTTCTTT. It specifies CASSLDPGVNTEAFF.

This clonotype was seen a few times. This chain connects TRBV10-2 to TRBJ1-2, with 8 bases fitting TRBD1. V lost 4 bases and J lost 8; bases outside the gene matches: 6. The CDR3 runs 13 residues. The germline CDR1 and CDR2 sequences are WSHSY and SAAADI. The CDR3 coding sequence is TGCGCCAGCAGTGCGGACAGGGTGGGCGGCTACACCTTC. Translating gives CASSADRVGGYTF.

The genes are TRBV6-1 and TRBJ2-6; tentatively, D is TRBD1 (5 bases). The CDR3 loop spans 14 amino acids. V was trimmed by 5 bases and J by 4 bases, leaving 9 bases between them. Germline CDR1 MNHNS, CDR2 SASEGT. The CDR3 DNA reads TGTGCCAGCAGTCAAGGGGTCGGGGCCAACGTCCTGACTTTC. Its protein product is CASSQGVGANVLTF.

DNA for the CDR3: TGTGCCAGCAGCTTGGCCAACAATCAGCCCCAGCATTTT. Protein product: CASSLANNQPQHF. V gene TRBV7-9 combines with J gene TRBJ1-5; D is unclear. From germline, CDR1 is SEHNR and CDR2 FQNEAQ (reference sequence). V lost 3 bases and J 3 bases, leaving 6 bases between the germline ends. The CDR3 sequence is 13 residues long.